The clone carrying this TCR beta chain was observed at least ten times. No antigen is known for it. Per-sample PBMC isolation yielded at least 6.5 million cells. This entry is derived from a study of blood T cells in healthy people across ages. This CDR3 has 12 residues. Points from the study as a whole: A roughly linear fall in TCR beta diversity per million T cells was seen with increasing age.

A sample-barcoded 5' primer and a J-beta primer mix were used in a second PCR of about 7 to 12 cycles. TCRdb re-analysed the 5' RACE reads in MiXCR, keeping a single row per CDR3 protein. The data contain under 2 million distinct CDR3 sequences, 30% to 40% of them singletons. Sequencing was done on a sample of blood. The chain carries TRBV21-1 and TRBJ1-2; TRBD1, as called in the table, went unchecked against the DNA. TRBV21-1 is classified as a pseudogene. The TCR was taken from a woman aged 30 to 39 in good health. In nucleotides, the CDR3 is TGTGCCAGCAGAGGACAGGGTGTGTGCTACACCTTC. Protein sequence: CASRGQGVCYTF.